This T cell receptor beta chain was found in a study of shared clonotypes between healthy human individuals. Trimming at V came to 4 bases and at J to 5 bases, leaving 4 bases not matched to a gene. CDR3 length equals 15 residues. Germline V gives CDR1 SGHRS, CDR2 YFSETQ. The table came from immunoSEQ multiplex PCR; TCRdb's copy has only in-frame clones and leaves some out. The table shows around 2.1 million clones, with under 97% occurring only once. The clonotype was recovered from a man aged 18 to 29 in good health. The material sequenced was naive CD4+ T cells sorted from blood. As for subset: CD45RA+ positively selected. The genes are TRBV5-1 and TRBJ2-7, with 15 bases lining up with TRBD2. Written as DNA, the CDR3 is TGCGCCAGCAGCGGGACTAGCGGGGGGACGAACGAGCAGTACTTC. It translates to CASSGTSGGTNEQYF.